This T cell receptor (beta chain) stems from a study of CD8+ T cells in alopecia areata. As part of sample collection, lesional scalp punch biopsies and peripheral blood were taken from alopecia areata patients. Germline values: CDR1 SQVTM, CDR2 ANQGSEA. The CDR3 spans 13 residues. The ends lost 7 bases at V and 3 bases at J; junction bases unmatched: 6. cDNA prepared by RNA extraction and subsequent reverse transcription served as the template for sequencing. Profiled with immunoSEQ multiplex PCR; TCRdb holds only in-frame clones, not every one. The sample holds 95,000 to 150,000 clones, roughly 50% seen once.

The clonotype originates from a human donor with alopecia areata. This chain connects TRBV29-1 to TRBJ2-7, with 10 bases that match TRBD2. Sequenced material: NKG2D-low CD8+ T cells sorted from blood. CDR3 in amino acids: CSASGGGNYEQYF. CDR3 nucleotide sequence: TGCAGCGCTAGCGGGGGCGGAAACTACGAGCAGTACTTC.